Detailed here is one T cell receptor beta chain. The specificity of this receptor is unknown. No base qualities exist here, and no much larger clone lies one base off it. The library was prepared using the immunoSEQ multiplex PCR assay. To provide template for TCR sequencing, every sample had RNA extracted and reverse transcribed into cDNA. SuperScript III was used for first-strand cDNA synthesis, primed with a 2:1 mix of oligo-dT and random hexamers. A synthetic immune receptor repertoire was used to gauge amplification bias, and whatever bias remained was removed computationally. On the study's bioinformatics: Raw reads were preprocessed to remove errors, and CDR3 was defined by IMGT conventions from the conserved cysteine to phenylalanine. Clonality was computed as 1 minus the Shannon entropy, with the entropy normalized by log2 of the number of productive unique TCRs. Scalp TCRbeta sequences were cross-referenced with sorted blood CD4 and CD8 repertoires so that the CD4 or CD8 identity of scalp clones could be inferred. Here the immuneACCESS table is served through TCRdb, limited to in-frame sequences with V and J called. Missing clones are a known gap in these copies; in checked studies unresolved V genes cover under half, and the rest lacks a known reason. The V and J calls and the clone size are those of that table, but D and trimming were determined from the DNA. The sample data list under 300,000 clones, and about three fifths of these were observed just once. The top ten hold roughly 0.93% of the sample.

V was cut back by 1 base and J by 0 bases, leaving a gap of 8 bases between them. CDR1 is given as SGHRS and CDR2 as YFSETQ, both from the germline V gene. From the cysteine through the phenylalanine, the CDR3 covers 14 amino acids. CDR3 DNA is the only sequence kept; it has 42 bases, read in frame from the first base. Read against the paper, the sample's treatment or condition label means: oral pan-JAK inhibitor, 5-10 mg twice daily. Lesional scalp punch biopsies and peripheral blood were collected from alopecia areata patients. After PBMCs were isolated by density centrifugation and stained for CD3, CD4 and CD8, a FACSAria was used to sort CD4+ and CD8+ T cells. This sample was included in a study of CD8+ T cells in alopecia areata (dated by TCRdb to the late 2010s). Some background on the complete study: The treated patients took part in an open-label pilot trial in which moderate-to-severe alopecia areata was treated with oral tofacitinib at 5 to 10 mg twice daily. Scalp clonality was compared across normal scalp (n=4), patchy alopecia areata scalp (n=8), and alopecia totalis/universalis scalp (n=8). Tofacitinib was administered for 6 to 18 months, and 6 months of follow-up off drug were then conducted to assess delayed response and recurrence. The SALT score, which quantifies the percentage of affected scalp surface area, was used to measure disease severity in treated patients. TCRbeta CDR3 regions were amplified by immunoSEQ multiplex PCR with 35 Vbeta forward and 13 Jbeta reverse primers. The study used high-throughput TCRbeta sequencing to examine T cell clonal expansion in alopecia areata, in both the C3H/HeJ mouse model and human patients. Biopsies were taken from tofacitinib-treated patients at baseline and at 4 and 24 weeks of treatment, and a later scalp biopsy was taken in several of the tofacitinib-treated patients. In humans, TCRbeta sequencing was performed on scalp tissue and on sorted CD4+ and CD8+ peripheral blood T cells from healthy controls and from patients with patchy or totalis/universalis alopecia areata. RNA was extracted with the PAXgene miRNA kit for fixed scalp, the miRNeasy kit for PBMCs, and the RNeasy kit for mouse skin.

The research as a whole found: Compared with normal scalp, lesional scalp, particularly in alopecia totalis/universalis, had higher clonality and more expanded CD8+ clones, which suggests antigenic drive. Because the treated cohort was small and included a single nonresponder, larger studies are needed to assess links between baseline CD8+ expansion and response. Scalp TCR repertoire analysis is complicated because resident alphabeta T cells in normal human skin are also sequenced, whereas mouse skin is dominated by gammadelta T cells. Shared TCR sequences between patients were less evident than in mice, which may be partly attributable to HLA diversity in the patient population. Many expanded lesional clones persisted in scalp and blood during tofacitinib treatment, which may partly explain relapse after stopping treatment. With tofacitinib, both scalp clonality and the number of expanded CD8+ clones among the top 100 scalp clones went down significantly.

The sequencing here drew on CD4+ T cells sorted from blood, taken at week 52, from a patient treated with tofacitinib. This sequence originates from a human donor with alopecia areata. This receptor chain uses TRBV5-1 and TRBJ2-7; the D gene is possibly TRBD1, with 6 bases matching. The CDR3 reads as follows: CASSLRGTSYEQYF. Read as DNA, the sequence is TGCGCCAGCAGCTTGAGGGGGACCTCCTACGAGCAGTACTTC. The reference TRBV5-1 and TRBJ2-7 proteins fill in what lies around the CDR3, so the full variable domain reads KAGVTQTPRYLIKTRGQQVTLSCSPISGHRSVSWYQQTPGQGLQFLFEYFSETQRNKGNFPGRFSGRQFSNSRSEMNVSTLELGDSALYLCASSLRGTSYEQYFGPGTRLTVT.